The 17 T cell receptor beta chains below come from one sample, sequenced in a study of CD8 T cells in Susac syndrome. The RNA, 0.5 to 1 ug, was put through reverse transcription using random hexamers. One entry per CDR3 protein, called by TCRdb with MiXCR from the immunoSEQ multiplex PCR reads. The repertoire holds about 82,000 distinct CDR3 sequences, with around 96% as singletons. Sequenced: CD8+ T cells from PBMCs. The receptor source for this set is a human donor with Susac syndrome.

The J gene is TRBJ2-5, the V gene TRBV9; perhaps D is TRBD1 or TRBD2 (5 bases each). CDR1 and CDR2 (germline): SGDLS, YYNGEE. There are 14 residues in the CDR3. Deletions cut 3 bases from V and 5 bases from J, with 14 bases between. This chain's CDR3 is CASSDRGDDETQYF. For the CDR3, the DNA is TGTGCCAGCAGCGACCGAGGGGACGATGAGACCCAGTACTTC.

This chain uses TRBV9 with TRBJ2-7, with 7 bases lining up with TRBD1. V shed 0 bases, J shed 3 bases, and the junction held 6 bases outside the gene matches. The V gene's germline CDR1 is SGDLS and CDR2 YYNGEE. The CDR3 extends over 15 amino acids. DNA of the CDR3: TGTGCCAGCAGCGTAGGAGGGACAGAAGACTACGAGCAGTACTTC. It translates to CASSVGGTEDYEQYF.

The chain uses TRBV9 and TRBJ1-2; the D gene is possibly TRBD1 (5 bases). Germline values: CDR1 SGDLS, CDR2 YYNGEE. This CDR3 is built from 14 residues. The ends were cut back, 3 bases at V and 2 bases at J, with 11 bases in the middle. Here the CDR3 DNA reads TGTGCCAGCAGCGCCTGGGACGTGAACTATGGCTACACCTTC. Amino acids: CASSAWDVNYGYTF.

The V and J genes are TRBV5-1 and TRBJ2-5; TRBD2 matches 10 bases. This CDR3 comprises 15 residues. The germline V gene encodes CDR1 SGHRS and CDR2 YFSETQ. The junction had 3 bases not matched to a gene; V was cut back by 1 base and J by 3 bases. The CDR3 nucleotides are TGCGCCAGCAGCTTGACAGGGACTAGCGAAGAGACCCAGTACTTC. It codes for CASSLTGTSEETQYF.

This chain links TRBV20-1 with TRBJ1-5; 8 bases are shared with TRBD1. Germline trimming cut 4 bases from V and 5 bases from J; bases unmatched to any gene: 4. This CDR3 spans 13 amino acids. Germline V gene lookup returns CDR1 DFQATT and CDR2 SNEGSKA (reference sequence). The CDR3 DNA follows: TGCAGTGCTATCGGACAGGGTCATCAGCCCCAGCATTTT. It specifies CSAIGQGHQPQHF.

This chain links TRBV7-9 with TRBJ2-3; D tentatively reads TRBD1 or TRBD2 (6 bases each). The V gene's germline CDR1 is SEHNR and CDR2 FQNEAQ (reference sequence). V was trimmed by 4 bases and J by 14 bases, leaving 13 bases between them. The CDR3 spans 11 residues. CDR3: CASSSGGGPYF. CDR3 in DNA: TGTGCCAGCAGCTCCGGTGGGGGGCCGTATTTT. The full variable domain, in which reference TRBV7-9 and TRBJ2-3 provide the parts outside the CDR3, is DTGVSQNPRHKITKRGQNVTFRCDPISEHNRLYWYRQTLGQGPEFLTYFQNEAQLEKSRLLSDRFSAERPKGSFSTLEIQRTEQGDSAMYLCASSSGGGPYFGPGTRLTVL.

This chain links TRBV14 with TRBJ1-1; TRBD1 is a possible D gene (5 bases). V lost 0 bases and J lost 0, with 14 bases in between. Germline-derived CDR1 and CDR2 are SGHDN and FVKESK. The CDR3 consists of 17 residues. CDR3: CASSQDLGEAMNTEAFF. The DNA for the CDR3 is TGTGCCAGCAGCCAAGATCTGGGGGAAGCTATGAACACTGAAGCTTTCTTT. Combining the CDR3 with reference TRBV14 and TRBJ1-1 gives the whole variable domain EAGVTQFPSHSVIEKGQTVTLRCDPISGHDNLYWYRRVMGKEIKFLLHFVKESKQDESGMPNNRFLAERTGGTYSTLKVQPAELEDSGVYFCASSQDLGEAMNTEAFFGQGTRLTVV.

The chain links TRBV27 to TRBJ1-1; no definite D call. Trimming pared 3 bases from V and 1 base from J, leaving 9 bases between. The germline CDR1 and CDR2 sequences are MNHEY and SMNVEV (reference sequence). The CDR3 is made up of 14 amino acids. Written as DNA, the CDR3 is TGTGCCAGCAGTTTGTGGCAGTCGAACACTGAAGCTTTCTTT. Protein sequence: CASSLWQSNTEAFF.

The chain employs TRBV13 and TRBJ2-7; unclear D gene. Germline-derived CDR1 and CDR2 are PRHDT and FYEKMQ (reference sequence). There are 13 residues in the CDR3. V shed 5 bases and J shed 6 bases, with 14 bases lying between them. In nucleotides, the CDR3 is TGTGCCAGCAGCCTGCCGCCCTGGACCGAGCAGTACTTC. This gives the protein CASSLPPWTEQYF.

V usage is TRBV7-8 and J usage is TRBJ1-1; 8 bases align to TRBD1. The V gene end was trimmed by 7 bases and the J gene end by 1 base; junction bases not matched to a gene: 11. The CDR3 totals 16 residues. The V gene's germline CDR1 is SGHVS and CDR2 FQNEAQ. DNA for the CDR3: TGTGCCAGCAACCGGAGACAGGGGCTAGGGAACACTGAAGCTTTCTTT. Its translation is CASNRRQGLGNTEAFF.

This sequence joins TRBV5-6 and TRBJ1-2, with 8 bases identical to TRBD1. With V trimmed by 0 bases and J by 7 bases, 5 bases remained unmatched. CDR1 and CDR2 from the germline V gene are SGHDT and YYEEEE. The CDR3 loop spans 14 amino acids. The CDR3 DNA is TGTGCCAGCAGCTTGGGGACAGGGAGCACTGGCTACACCTTC. It codes for CASSLGTGSTGYTF.

V gene TRBV14 combines with J gene TRBJ2-5; D possibly corresponds to TRBD1 (6 bases). The CDR3 has 15 residues. Germline V gene data show CDR1 as SGHDN and CDR2 as FVKESK. Trimming took off 0 bases at V and 4 bases at J, with 12 bases between the two ends. CDR3 loop: CASSQEFQGLETQYF. In nucleotides, the CDR3 is TGTGCCAGCAGCCAAGAATTCCAGGGGCTAGAGACCCAGTACTTC.

The chain recombines TRBV27 with TRBJ1-1; D not certain. Between the trimmed V and J ends, which lost 5 bases and 1 base, there was a span of 14 bases. Germline CDR1 and CDR2: MNHEY and SMNVEV (reference sequence). The CDR3 runs 15 residues. In nucleotides, the CDR3 is TGTGCCAGCAGTCCTACGGGCCTCCCGAACACTGAAGCTTTCTTT. Its protein product is CASSPTGLPNTEAFF.

The V and J genes are TRBV15 and TRBJ1-2; D unclear. From germline, CDR1 is LNHNV and CDR2 YYDKDF (reference sequence). The CDR3 spans 14 residues. V gave up 5 bases and J gave up 3 bases, with 13 bases separating them. The CDR3 DNA is TGTGCCACCAGCCGAGGGAGTAGAGACTATGGCTACACCTTC. Residues: CATSRGSRDYGYTF.

The sample holds one count of this clonotype. The genes are TRBV20-1 and TRBJ1-6; D is undetermined. In germline, CDR1 is DFQATT, CDR2 SNEGSKA (reference sequence). V dropped 0 bases and J dropped 2 bases, with 11 bases sitting between them. The CDR3 is 16 amino acids. The CDR3 nucleotides read TGCAGTGCTAGAGATAAGGGTCGAACCTATAATTCACCCCTCCACTTT. Translation gives CSARDKGRTYNSPLHF.

The CDR3 spells CASSYPTEAFF. CDR3 nucleotide sequence: TGTGCCAGCAGTTACCCCACTGAAGCTTTCTTT. The chain employs TRBV6-6 and TRBJ1-1; D gene ambiguous. Trimming took off 2 bases at V and 4 bases at J, with 2 bases between the two ends. The CDR3 is made up of 11 amino acids. Germline V gene lookup returns CDR1 MNHNY and CDR2 SVGAGI (reference sequence).

The J gene is TRBJ2-5, the V gene TRBV27; 7 bases map to TRBD2. The CDR3 consists of 15 residues. V gave up 0 bases and J gave up 5 bases; unmatched junction bases: 6. Germline CDR1 reads MNHEY; CDR2 reads SMNVEV (reference sequence). The CDR3 is CASSLSLAVLETQYF. In DNA, the CDR3 is TGTGCCAGCAGTTTATCCCTAGCGGTTTTGGAGACCCAGTACTTC.